This TCR beta chain emerged from a study of blood T cell repertoires in COVID-19. Whole-study context: The samples span acute and convalescent COVID-19 from the United States, Italy and Spain. Sample material is recorded as cDNA or gDNA derived from T cells, B-cell-depleted T cells, or PBMCs.

The CDR3 consists of 13 residues. CDR1 and CDR2 from the germline V gene are MGHRA and YSYEKL. The V end was cut by 2 bases, the J end by 0 bases, with 4 bases between. Study processing details: Amplifying reference gene primers gave estimates of nucleated cell counts. Clones were read by immunoSEQ multiplex PCR, and TCRdb kept only the in-frame ones, dropping some. The V and J calls and clone size come from that table; D and trimming were worked out from the DNA. This table has approximately 250,000 clones, approximately 83% appearing once. Sequenced: peripheral blood. The clonotype was recovered from a woman in her forties or fifties with acute or convalescent COVID-19. The chain recombines TRBV4-1 with TRBJ1-2; D unclear. The CDR3: CASSQRSNYGYTF. The CDR3 nucleotides read TGCGCCAGCAGCCAACGGTCTAACTATGGCTACACCTTC.